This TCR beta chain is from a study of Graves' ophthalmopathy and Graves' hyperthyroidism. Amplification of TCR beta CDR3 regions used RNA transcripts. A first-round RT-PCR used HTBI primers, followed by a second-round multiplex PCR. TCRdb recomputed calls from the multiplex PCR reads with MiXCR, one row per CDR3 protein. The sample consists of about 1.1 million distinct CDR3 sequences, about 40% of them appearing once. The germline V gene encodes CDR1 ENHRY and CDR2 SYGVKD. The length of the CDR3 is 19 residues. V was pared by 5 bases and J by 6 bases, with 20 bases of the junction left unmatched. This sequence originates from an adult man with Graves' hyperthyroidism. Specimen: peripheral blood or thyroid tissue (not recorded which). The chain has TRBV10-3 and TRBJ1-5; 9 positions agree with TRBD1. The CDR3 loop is CAISRLVTIQGAGAQPQHF. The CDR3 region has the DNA TGTGCCATCAGTCGCCTGGTCACGATACAGGGGGCTGGCGCTCAGCCCCAGCATTTT.